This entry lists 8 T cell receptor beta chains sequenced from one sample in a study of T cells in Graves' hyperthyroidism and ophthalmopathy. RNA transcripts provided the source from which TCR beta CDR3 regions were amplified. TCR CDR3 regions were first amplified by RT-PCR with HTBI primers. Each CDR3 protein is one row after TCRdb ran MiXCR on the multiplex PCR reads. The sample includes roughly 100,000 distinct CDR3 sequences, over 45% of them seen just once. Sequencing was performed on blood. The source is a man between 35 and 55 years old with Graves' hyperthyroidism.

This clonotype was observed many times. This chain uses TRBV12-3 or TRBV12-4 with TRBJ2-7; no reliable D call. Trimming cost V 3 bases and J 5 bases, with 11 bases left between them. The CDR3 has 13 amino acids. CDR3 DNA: TGTGCCAGCAGTTTTTCCCTCTACAACGAGCAGTACTTC. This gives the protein CASSFSLYNEQYF.

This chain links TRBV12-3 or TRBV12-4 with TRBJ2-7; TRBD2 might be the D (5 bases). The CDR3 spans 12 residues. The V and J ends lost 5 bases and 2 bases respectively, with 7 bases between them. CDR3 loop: CASSGSTYEQYF. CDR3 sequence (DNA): TGTGCCAGCAGTGGGAGTACCTACGAGCAGTACTTC.

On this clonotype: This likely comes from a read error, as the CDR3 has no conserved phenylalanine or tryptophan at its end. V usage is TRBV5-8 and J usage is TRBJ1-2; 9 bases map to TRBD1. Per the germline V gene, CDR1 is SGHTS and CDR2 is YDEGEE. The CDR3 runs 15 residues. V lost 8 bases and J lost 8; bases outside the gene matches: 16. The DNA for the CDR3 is TGTGCCAGTGCCAGGAGGCAACAGGGGGCCCAGGGCTACACCCTC. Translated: CASARRQQGAQGYTL.

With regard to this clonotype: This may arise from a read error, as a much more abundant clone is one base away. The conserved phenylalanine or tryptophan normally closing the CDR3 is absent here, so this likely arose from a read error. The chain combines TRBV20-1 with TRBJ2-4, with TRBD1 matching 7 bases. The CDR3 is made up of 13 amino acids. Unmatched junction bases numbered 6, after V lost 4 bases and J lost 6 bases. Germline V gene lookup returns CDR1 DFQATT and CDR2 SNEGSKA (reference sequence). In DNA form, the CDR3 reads TGCAGTGCTACGACAGGGAATGGAAACATTCAGTACTAC. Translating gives CSATTGNGNIQYY.

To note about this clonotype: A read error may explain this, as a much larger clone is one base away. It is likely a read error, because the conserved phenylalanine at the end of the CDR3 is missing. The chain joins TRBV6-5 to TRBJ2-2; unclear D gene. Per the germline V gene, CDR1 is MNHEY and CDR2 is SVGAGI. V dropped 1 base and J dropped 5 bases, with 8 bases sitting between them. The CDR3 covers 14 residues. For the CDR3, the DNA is TGTGCCAGCAGTTACTACGACCTAACCGGGGAGCTGTTTTTG. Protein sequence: CASSYYDLTGELFL.

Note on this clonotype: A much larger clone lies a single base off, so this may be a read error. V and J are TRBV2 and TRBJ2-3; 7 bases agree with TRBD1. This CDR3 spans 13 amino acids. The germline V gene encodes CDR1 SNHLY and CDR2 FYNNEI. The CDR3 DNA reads TGTGCCAGCAGTTACTCAGGGACAGATAAGCAGTATTTT. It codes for CASSYSGTDKQYF.

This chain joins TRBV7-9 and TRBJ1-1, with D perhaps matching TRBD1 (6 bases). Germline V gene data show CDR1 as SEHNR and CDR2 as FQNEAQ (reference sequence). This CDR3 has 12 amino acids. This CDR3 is CAHGQLNTEAFF. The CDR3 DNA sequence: TGTGCACACGGACAGCTGAACACTGAAGCTTTCTTT.

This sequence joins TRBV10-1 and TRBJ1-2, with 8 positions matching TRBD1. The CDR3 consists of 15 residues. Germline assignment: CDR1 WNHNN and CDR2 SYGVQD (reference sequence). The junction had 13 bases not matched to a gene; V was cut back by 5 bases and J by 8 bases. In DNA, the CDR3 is TGCGCCAGCAGTCCCATCCCCTCGGACAGGGACGGCTACACCTTC. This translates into CASSPIPSDRDGYTF.